This TCR beta chain was recorded in a study of blood T cell repertoires in COVID-19. Overall study context: Samples representing acute and convalescent COVID-19 were sourced from the United States, Italy and Spain. T cells, B-cell-depleted T cells, or PBMCs provided the cDNA or gDNA that served as material.

CDR3 size: 14 residues. Germline V lookup: CDR1 MNHEY, CDR2 SMNVEV (reference sequence). Trimming removed 3 bases from V and 2 bases from J, with 11 bases in between. As originally analysed: Amplification of reference gene primers was used by the study to estimate nucleated cell counts. The data were produced by immunoSEQ multiplex PCR, yet TCRdb's version contains in-frame clones alone and is incomplete. V and J calls and clone size are those listed in that table; D and trimming were worked out from the DNA. The sample yields about 200,000 clones, 85% to 90% seen once. This clone was seen a few times.

This sequence joins TRBV27 and TRBJ2-7, with D possibly TRBD1 on 5 matching bases. This receptor was obtained from a man in his sixties with acute or convalescent COVID-19. The sequenced material came from peripheral blood. CDR3 nucleotides: TGTGCCAGCAGTTTGGACCCAGGGACCTACGAGCAGTACTTC. This sequence encodes CASSLDPGTYEQYF.